What follows are 22 T cell receptor beta chains derived from one specimen sequenced in a study of T cell repertoires in cytomegalovirus infection. Their target antigens are unknown. TCRdb passed the reads through MiXCR, listing each CDR3 protein once. Seen here are about 68,000 distinct CDR3 sequences, approximately 22% observed once, and the top ten hold 79%. Sequencing was done on a sample of PBMCs, sequenced either directly or after in vitro stimulation (not recorded which). Receptors originate from a human donor in good health (CMV status not recorded). Some clones in this sample may be carry-over from other donors' samples.

This chain links TRBV18 with TRBJ2-7; D is undetermined. The CDR3 extends over 14 amino acids. Looked up from germline, CDR1 is KGHSH and CDR2 is LQKENI. Deletions cut 6 bases from V and 0 bases from J, with 12 bases between. The CDR3 reads CASSGQRSSYEQYV. For the CDR3, the DNA is TGTGCCAGCTCCGGGCAGAGAAGCTCCTACGAGCAGTACGTC.

The chain is built from TRBV5-6 and TRBJ2-3, with a tentative D call TRBD2 (5 bases). The germline gives CDR1 SGHDT, CDR2 YYEEEE. The CDR3 covers 14 residues. Trimming left V 4 bases short and J 2 bases short, with 11 bases between. This chain's CDR3 is CASSPQRITDTQYF. CDR3 nucleotide sequence: TGTGCCAGCAGCCCTCAGCGGATCACAGATACGCAGTATTTT. Combining the CDR3 with reference TRBV5-6 and TRBJ2-3 gives the whole variable domain DAGVTQSPTHLIKTRGQQVTLRCSPKSGHDTVSWYQQALGQGPQFIFQYYEEEERQRGNFPDRFSGHQFPNYSSELNVNALLLGDSALYLCASSPQRITDTQYFGPGTRLTVL.

This clonotype was observed a handful of times. V is TRBV4-3 and J is TRBJ2-3; 7 nucleotides line up with TRBD2. J gave up 9 bases and V 2 bases, and 5 bases lay outside the gene matches. CDR3 length: 13 residues. CDR1 LGHNA and CDR2 YSLEER come from the germline V gene. The CDR3, as DNA: TGCGCCAGCAGCCAAACCGGACTAGTAACGCAGTATTTT. Translated, it gives CASSQTGLVTQYF.

This chain links TRBV18 with TRBJ1-1; 7 bases align to TRBD1. CDR1 KGHSH and CDR2 LQKENI come from the germline V gene. After removal of 4 bases from V and 1 base from J, the junction contained 9 bases not matched to a gene. The CDR3 is 16 amino acids. CDR3 bases: TGTGCCAGCTCACTGAGGGGACAGATGAAGAACACTGAAGCTTTCTTT. This translates into CASSLRGQMKNTEAFF. Full variable domain (rest looked up from reference TRBV18 and TRBJ1-1): NAGVMQNPRHLVRRRGQEARLRCSPMKGHSHVYWYRQLPEEGLKFMVYLQKENIIDESGMPKERFSAEFPKEGPSILRIQQVVRGDSAAYFCASSLRGQMKNTEAFFGQGTRLTVV.

For this clonotype: This may be a read error, as it is one base from a much larger clone. Without the conserved terminal phenylalanine or tryptophan, this CDR3 likely stems from a read error. This chain uses TRBV5-8 with TRBJ2-1, with 11 bases fitting TRBD2. Germline loops: CDR1 SGHTS, CDR2 YDEGEE. The CDR3 is 17 amino acids. V dropped 2 bases and J dropped 0; count of bases not matched to a gene: 4. The CDR3 nucleotides read TGTGCCAGCAGCTTTACCGGGACTAGCGGCTCCTACAATGAGCAGTTCTGC. Amino acids: CASSFTGTSGSYNEQFC.

This clonotype was recorded many times. V gene TRBV7-8 combines with J gene TRBJ2-2; 10 bases match TRBD1. The CDR3 contains 17 residues. With V trimmed by 5 bases and J by 0 bases, 6 bases remained unmatched. CDR1 SGHVS and CDR2 FQNEAQ come from the germline V gene. The CDR3, as DNA: TGTGCCAGCAGCCCGATGACAGGGGGCTCGAACACCGGGGAGCTGTTTTTT. Its protein product is CASSPMTGGSNTGELFF. Full variable domain (outside the CDR3, taken from reference TRBV7-8 and TRBJ2-2): GAGVSQSPRYKVAKRGQDVALRCDPISGHVSLFWYQQALGQGPEFLTYFQNEAQLDKSGLPSDRFFAERPEGSVSTLKIQRTQQEDSAVYLCASSPMTGGSNTGELFFGEGSRLTVL.

The V gene is TRBV6-6, the J gene TRBJ2-4; TRBD1 matches at 9 bases. The length of the CDR3 is 15 residues. The ends lost 2 bases at V and 6 bases at J; junction bases unmatched: 5. Germline-derived CDR1 and CDR2 are MNHNY and SVGAGI (reference sequence). The CDR3 sequence is CASSYMGQGGNIQYF. CDR3 in DNA: TGTGCCAGCAGTTACATGGGACAGGGAGGAAACATTCAGTACTTC.

This clonotype has just a few counts. This chain joins TRBV19 and TRBJ1-3; D gene unclear. CDR1 is LNHDA, CDR2 SQIVND, per germline (reference sequence). CDR3 length: 13 residues. DNA of the CDR3: TGTGCAGCTTCGACGAACTCTGGAAACACCATATATTTT. This sequence encodes CAASTNSGNTIYF.

The chain uses TRBV27 and TRBJ1-4; no reliable D call. There are 16 residues in the CDR3. Trimming left V 2 bases short and J 8 bases short, with 18 bases between. Germline assignment: CDR1 MNHEY and CDR2 SMNVEV (reference sequence). DNA of the CDR3: TGTGCCAGCAGTTTAGGGATAGGTGTGTTGGGAGAAAAACTGTTTTTT. Its protein product is CASSLGIGVLGEKLFF.

The rearrangement joins TRBV27 to TRBJ2-5; TRBD2 aligns across 12 bases. The CDR3 loop spans 14 amino acids. With V trimmed by 6 bases and J by 4 bases, 3 bases remained unmatched. The germline gives CDR1 MNHEY, CDR2 SMNVEV (reference sequence). The CDR3 loop is CASSPGLAGETQYF. The CDR3 bases are TGTGCCAGCAGCCCGGGACTAGCGGGAGAGACCCAGTACTTC.

This clonotype was detected only a few times. This chain uses TRBV6-5 with TRBJ1-6, with 7 bases lining up with TRBD1. This CDR3 is built from 14 residues. From germline, CDR1 is MNHEY and CDR2 SVGAGI. Trimming took 5 bases from V and 7 from J; bases not matched to a gene: 5. The CDR3 loop is CASSDRDRNSPLHF. The CDR3 coding sequence is TGTGCCAGCAGTGACAGGGACCGGAATTCACCCCTCCACTTT.

This clonotype was recorded many times. The rearrangement links TRBV6-1 to TRBJ1-1, with D possibly TRBD1 on 6 matching bases. CDR1 and CDR2 from the germline V gene are MNHNS and SASEGT. V lost 7 bases and J 5 bases, leaving 20 bases between the germline ends. The CDR3 extends over 15 amino acids. Here the CDR3 DNA reads TGTGCCAGCACCCCAGTCGGGGGGGGCTGGACTGAAGCTTTCTTT. The encoded protein is CASTPVGGGWTEAFF.

The sample holds a few counts of this clonotype. The genes are TRBV6-1 and TRBJ2-1; TRBD1 matches 7 bases. The CDR3 sequence is 14 residues long. Losses at the gene ends were 3 bases for V and 12 bases for J; bases not matched to a gene: 11. Germline values: CDR1 MNHNS, CDR2 SASEGT. The chain's CDR3 is CASSDSGTASVQFF. DNA of the CDR3: TGTGCCAGCAGTGATTCCGGGACAGCGAGTGTGCAGTTCTTC.

The V call is TRBV30, the J call TRBJ2-3; D is unclear. The ends were cut back, 8 bases at V and 3 bases at J, with 18 bases in the middle. CDR1 GTSNPN and CDR2 SVGIG come from the germline V gene (reference sequence). CDR3 length equals 14 residues. CDR3 amino acids: CASEQVRKTDTQYF. As DNA, the CDR3 is TGTGCCAGTGAACAAGTCAGGAAAACAGATACGCAGTATTTT.

Only a few counts were recorded for this clonotype. The chain is built from TRBV6-2 or TRBV6-3 and TRBJ2-1; D gene unclear. Germline values: CDR1 MNHEY, CDR2 SVGEGT. The length of the CDR3 is 16 residues. V shed 0 bases and J shed 1 base, with 10 bases lying between them. DNA of the CDR3: TGTGCCAGCAGTTACTCCCGTAGGTTGTCCTACAATGAGCAGTTCTTC. Translation gives CASSYSRRLSYNEQFF.

This clonotype was seen a few times. This chain uses TRBV6-1 with TRBJ2-1, with TRBD1 matching over 8 bases. V shed 4 bases and J 9 bases; nucleotides not matched to a gene: 11. Looked up from germline, CDR1 is MNHNS and CDR2 is SASEGT. The CDR3 consists of 15 residues. The CDR3, as DNA: TGTGCCAGCAGTGCTGCGGGACAGGCCCAGCTTGAGCAGTTCTTC. As protein: CASSAAGQAQLEQFF.

This clonotype was observed a handful of times. The chain carries TRBV7-9 and TRBJ2-2; maybe TRBD1 (6 bases). Germline loops: CDR1 SEHNR, CDR2 FQNEAQ (reference sequence). Trimming stripped 6 bases from V and 5 bases from J, with 7 bases between. The CDR3 covers 12 residues. The CDR3 nucleotides are TGTGCCAGCAGTCAGGGGACCGGGGAGCTGTTTTTT. It encodes CASSQGTGELFF.

This clonotype was detected ten times or more. This chain connects TRBV7-8 to TRBJ2-1; 10 nucleotides match TRBD2. V lost 8 bases, J lost 8 bases, and 6 bases stayed unmatched. The CDR3 length is 13 residues. Germline V gene sequence: CDR1 SGHVS, CDR2 FQNEAQ. The CDR3 DNA sequence: TGTGCCAGCGGGAGCGGGAGGGGCGATGAGCAGTTCTTC. Residues: CASGSGRGDEQFF.

The chain links TRBV30 to TRBJ1-6, with a weak D call TRBD1 (5 bases). This CDR3 is 13 amino acids long. Germline CDR1 GTSNPN, CDR2 SVGIG (reference sequence). V lost 4 bases and J 6 bases, leaving 10 bases between the germline ends. CDR3 sequence (DNA): TGTGCCTGGACAACAAGGGGTAATTCACCCCTCCACTTT. Protein sequence: CAWTTRGNSPLHF.

This clonotype appeared many times. The chain links TRBV7-2 to TRBJ2-5, with a weak D call TRBD1 (6 bases). The CDR3 has 15 residues. Germline V lookup: CDR1 SGHTA, CDR2 FQGNSA. V was pared by 2 bases and J by 1 base, with 11 bases between. The CDR3 DNA reads TGTGCCAGCAGCTTAAACAGGGATATCCAAGAGACCCAGTACTTC. Amino acid sequence: CASSLNRDIQETQYF. Based on the CDR3 plus reference TRBV7-2 and TRBJ2-5, the full variable domain is GAGVSQSPSNKVTEKGKDVELRCDPISGHTALYWYRQSLGQGLEFLIYFQGNSAPDKSGLPSDRFSAERTGGSVSTLTIQRTQQEDSAVYLCASSLNRDIQETQYFGPGTRLLVL.

In this sample, this clonotype turned up many times. This rearrangement joins TRBV7-8 to TRBJ1-1; a weak D match, TRBD1 (6 bases). Germline-derived CDR1 and CDR2 are SGHVS and FQNEAQ. V was cut by 3 bases and J by 3 bases, with 8 bases left in between. The CDR3 is 13 amino acids. CDR3 sequence (DNA): TGTGCCAGCAGCTTGTCAGGGGACACTGAAGCTTTCTTT. Translation: CASSLSGDTEAFF.

The CDR3 here is CASSLGRGGIGELFF. CDR3 sequence (DNA): TGTGCCAGCAGTTTAGGGCGGGGAGGTATCGGGGAGCTGTTTTTT. The gene calls are TRBV12-3 or TRBV12-4 and TRBJ2-2; the D gene is possibly TRBD2 (6 bases). CDR3 length equals 15 residues. Trimming left V 1 base short and J 7 bases short, with 13 bases between.